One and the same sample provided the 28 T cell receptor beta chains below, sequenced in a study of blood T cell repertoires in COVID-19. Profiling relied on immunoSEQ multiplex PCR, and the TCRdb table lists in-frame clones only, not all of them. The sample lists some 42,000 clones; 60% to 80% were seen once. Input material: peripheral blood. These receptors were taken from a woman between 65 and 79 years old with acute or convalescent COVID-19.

CDR3 in amino acids: CASSPGLGAEAFF. In nucleotides, the CDR3 is TGTGCCAGCAGTCCCGGACTCGGCGCTGAAGCTTTCTTT. This chain uses TRBV27 with TRBJ1-1; the D is unclear. The CDR3 extends over 13 amino acids. Trimming took 5 bases from V and 6 from J, leaving 13 bases between them. Germline V gene data show CDR1 as MNHEY and CDR2 as SMNVEV (reference sequence).

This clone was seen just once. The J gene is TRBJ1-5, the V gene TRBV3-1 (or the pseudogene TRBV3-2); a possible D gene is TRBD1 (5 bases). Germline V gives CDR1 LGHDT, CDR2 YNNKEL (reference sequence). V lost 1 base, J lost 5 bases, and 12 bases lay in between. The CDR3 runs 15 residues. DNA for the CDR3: TGTGCCAGCAGCCAAGGCAGGGTCTTCTATCAGCCCCAGCATTTT. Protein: CASSQGRVFYQPQHF.

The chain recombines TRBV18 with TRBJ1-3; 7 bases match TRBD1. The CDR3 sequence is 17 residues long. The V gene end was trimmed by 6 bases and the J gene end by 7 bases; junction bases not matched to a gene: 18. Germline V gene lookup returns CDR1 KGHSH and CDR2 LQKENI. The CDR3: CASSPAMSGTASNTIYF. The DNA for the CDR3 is TGTGCCAGCTCTCCGGCGATGTCCGGGACAGCCTCGAACACCATATATTTT.

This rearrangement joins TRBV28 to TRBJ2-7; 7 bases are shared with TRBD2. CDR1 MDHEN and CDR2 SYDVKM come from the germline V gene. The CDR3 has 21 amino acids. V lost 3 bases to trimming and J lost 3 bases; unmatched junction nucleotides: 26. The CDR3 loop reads CASSFVMGVGQAGLRFYEQYF. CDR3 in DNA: TGTGCCAGCAGTTTTGTTATGGGGGTCGGGCAAGCGGGACTCCGTTTCTACGAGCAGTACTTC. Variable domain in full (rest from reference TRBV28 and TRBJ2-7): DVKVTQSSRYLVKRTGEKVFLECVQDMDHENMFWYRQDPGLGLRLIYFSYDVKMKEKGDIPEGYSVSREKKERFSLILESASTNQTSMYLCASSFVMGVGQAGLRFYEQYFGPGTRLTVT.

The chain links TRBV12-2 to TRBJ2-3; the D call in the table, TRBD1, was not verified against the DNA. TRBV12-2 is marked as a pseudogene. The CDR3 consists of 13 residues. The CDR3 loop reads CASRHRGSDTQYF. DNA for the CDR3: TGTGCAAGTCGGCACAGGGGGTCAGATACGCAGTATTTT.

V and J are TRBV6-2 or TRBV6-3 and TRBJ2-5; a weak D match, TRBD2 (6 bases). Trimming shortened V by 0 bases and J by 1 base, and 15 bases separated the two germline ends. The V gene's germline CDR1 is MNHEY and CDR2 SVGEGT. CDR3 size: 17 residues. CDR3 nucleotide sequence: TGTGCCAGCAGTTACTCGATCGGCGGGGCCTTCCAAGAGACCCAGTACTTC. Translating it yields CASSYSIGGAFQETQYF.

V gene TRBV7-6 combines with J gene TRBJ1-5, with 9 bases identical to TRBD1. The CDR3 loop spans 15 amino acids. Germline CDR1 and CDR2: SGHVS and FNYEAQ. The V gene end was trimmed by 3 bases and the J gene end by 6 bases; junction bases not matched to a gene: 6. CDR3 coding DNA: TGTGCCAGCAGCTTGGGACAGGGCGGAGGTCAGCCCCAGCATTTT. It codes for CASSLGQGGGQPQHF.

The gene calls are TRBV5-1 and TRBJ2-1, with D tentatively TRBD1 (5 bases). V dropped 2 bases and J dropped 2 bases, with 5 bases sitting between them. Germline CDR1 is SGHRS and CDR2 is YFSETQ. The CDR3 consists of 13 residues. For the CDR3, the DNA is TGCGCCAGCAGCTTAGGGGCCTACAATGAGCAGTTCTTC. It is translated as CASSLGAYNEQFF.

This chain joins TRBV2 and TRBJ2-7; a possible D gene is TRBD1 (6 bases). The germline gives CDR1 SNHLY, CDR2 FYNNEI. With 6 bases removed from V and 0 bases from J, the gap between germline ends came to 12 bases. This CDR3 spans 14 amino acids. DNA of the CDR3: TGTGCCAGCAGGGACAGAGGCGGCTCCTACGAGCAGTACTTC. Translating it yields CASRDRGGSYEQYF. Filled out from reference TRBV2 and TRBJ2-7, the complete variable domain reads EPEVTQTPSHQVTQMGQEVILRCVPISNHLYFYWYRQILGQKVEFLVSFYNNEISEKSEIFDDQFSVERPDGSNFTLKIRSTKLEDSAMYFCASRDRGGSYEQYFGPGTRLTVT.

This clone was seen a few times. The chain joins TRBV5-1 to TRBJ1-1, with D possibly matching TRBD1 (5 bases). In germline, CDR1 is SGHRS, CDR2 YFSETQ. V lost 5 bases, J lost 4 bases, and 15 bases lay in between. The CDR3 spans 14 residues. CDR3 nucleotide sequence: TGCGCCAGCAGGTCGACATTTCAGGGCACTGAAGCTTTCTTT. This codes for CASRSTFQGTEAFF.

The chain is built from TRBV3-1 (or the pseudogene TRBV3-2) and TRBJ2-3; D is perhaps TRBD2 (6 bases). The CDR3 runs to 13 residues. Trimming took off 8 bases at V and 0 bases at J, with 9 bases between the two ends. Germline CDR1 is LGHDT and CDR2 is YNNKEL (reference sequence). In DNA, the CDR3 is TGTGCCAGCGGGGGGTCGAGCACAGATACGCAGTATTTT. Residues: CASGGSSTDTQYF.

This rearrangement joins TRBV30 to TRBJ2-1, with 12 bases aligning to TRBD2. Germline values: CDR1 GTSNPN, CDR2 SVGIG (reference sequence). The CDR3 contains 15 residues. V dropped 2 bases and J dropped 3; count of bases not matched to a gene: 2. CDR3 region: CAWSPGLAGYNEQFF. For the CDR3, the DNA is TGTGCCTGGAGTCCGGGACTAGCGGGCTACAATGAGCAGTTCTTC.

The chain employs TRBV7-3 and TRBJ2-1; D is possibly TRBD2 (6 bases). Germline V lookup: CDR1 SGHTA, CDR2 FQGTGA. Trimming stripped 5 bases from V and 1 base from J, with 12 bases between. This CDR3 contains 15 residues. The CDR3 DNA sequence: TGTGCCAGCAGCCGCGGAGGAGGGTCCTACAATGAGCAGTTCTTC. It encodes CASSRGGGSYNEQFF.

In nucleotides, the CDR3 is TGTGCCAGCAGTCGTCTAGCGGGGAGCTCCTACGAGCAGTACTTC. This encodes CASSRLAGSSYEQYF. V is TRBV11-2 and J is TRBJ2-7, with TRBD2 identical over 9 bases. Germline loops: CDR1 SGHAT, CDR2 FQNNGV. The CDR3 loop spans 15 amino acids. The trim removed 6 bases at V and 0 bases at J, leaving 6 bases unmatched. Full variable domain (rest looked up from reference TRBV11-2 and TRBJ2-7): EAGVAQSPRYKIIEKRQSVAFWCNPISGHATLYWYQQILGQGPKLLIQFQNNGVVDDSQLPKDRFSAERLKGVDSTLKIQPAKLEDSAVYLCASSRLAGSSYEQYFGPGTRLTVT.

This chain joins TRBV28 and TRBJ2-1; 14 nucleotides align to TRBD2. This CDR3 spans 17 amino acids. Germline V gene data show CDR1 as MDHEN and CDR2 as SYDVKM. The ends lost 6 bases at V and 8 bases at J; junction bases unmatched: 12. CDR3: CASSEGTSGSWRDEQFF. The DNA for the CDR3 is TGTGCCAGCAGCGAGGGGACTAGCGGGAGTTGGAGAGATGAGCAGTTCTTC. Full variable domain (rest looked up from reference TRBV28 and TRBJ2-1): DVKVTQSSRYLVKRTGEKVFLECVQDMDHENMFWYRQDPGLGLRLIYFSYDVKMKEKGDIPEGYSVSREKKERFSLILESASTNQTSMYLCASSEGTSGSWRDEQFFGPGTRLTVL.

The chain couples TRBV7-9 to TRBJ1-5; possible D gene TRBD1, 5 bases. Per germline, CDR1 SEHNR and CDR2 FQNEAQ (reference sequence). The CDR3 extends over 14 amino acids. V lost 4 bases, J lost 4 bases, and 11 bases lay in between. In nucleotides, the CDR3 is TGTGCCAGCAGCTCTCAGGGTCTGAATCAGCCCCAGCATTTT. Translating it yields CASSSQGLNQPQHF.

As DNA, the CDR3 is TGTGCCAGCAGCTTAGCACTAGCGGGCCGCACAGATACGCAGTATTTT. It codes for CASSLALAGRTDTQYF. The rearrangement uses TRBV7-9 and TRBJ2-3; 9 bases match TRBD2. The CDR3 is 16 residues long. J gave up 1 base and V 0 bases, and 2 bases lay outside the gene matches. CDR1 and CDR2 from the germline V gene are SEHNR and FQNEAQ (reference sequence).

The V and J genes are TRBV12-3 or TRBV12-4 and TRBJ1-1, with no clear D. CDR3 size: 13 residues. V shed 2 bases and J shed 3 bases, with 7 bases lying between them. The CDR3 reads CASSLKLYTEAFF. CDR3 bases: TGTGCCAGCAGTTTAAAACTCTACACTGAAGCTTTCTTT.

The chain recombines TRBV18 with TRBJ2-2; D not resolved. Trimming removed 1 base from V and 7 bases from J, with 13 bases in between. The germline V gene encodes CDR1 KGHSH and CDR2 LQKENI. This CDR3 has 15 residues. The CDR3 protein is CASSPLTRRVGELFF. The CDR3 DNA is TGTGCCAGCTCACCACTTACCAGGCGTGTCGGGGAGCTGTTTTTT.

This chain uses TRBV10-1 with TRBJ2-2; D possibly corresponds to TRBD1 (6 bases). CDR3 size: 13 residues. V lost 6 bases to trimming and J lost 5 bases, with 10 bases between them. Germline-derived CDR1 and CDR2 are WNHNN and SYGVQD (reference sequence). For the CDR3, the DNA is TGCGCCAGCAGCAAACAGGGAACCGGGGAGCTGTTTTTT. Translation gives CASSKQGTGELFF.

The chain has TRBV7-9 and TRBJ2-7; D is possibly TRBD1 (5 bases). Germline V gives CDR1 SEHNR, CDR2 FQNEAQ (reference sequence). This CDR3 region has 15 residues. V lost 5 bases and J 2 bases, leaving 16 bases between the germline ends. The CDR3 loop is CASSVRPGQPYEQYF. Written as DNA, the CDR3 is TGTGCCAGCAGCGTTAGGCCAGGGCAGCCCTACGAGCAGTACTTC.

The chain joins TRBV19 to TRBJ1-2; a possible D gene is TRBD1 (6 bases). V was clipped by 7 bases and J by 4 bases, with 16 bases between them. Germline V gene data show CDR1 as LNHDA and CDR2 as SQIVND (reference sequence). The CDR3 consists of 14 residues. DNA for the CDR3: TGTGCCAGTAATCGGGGGGGCGCGTCCTATGGCTACACCTTC. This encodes CASNRGGASYGYTF.

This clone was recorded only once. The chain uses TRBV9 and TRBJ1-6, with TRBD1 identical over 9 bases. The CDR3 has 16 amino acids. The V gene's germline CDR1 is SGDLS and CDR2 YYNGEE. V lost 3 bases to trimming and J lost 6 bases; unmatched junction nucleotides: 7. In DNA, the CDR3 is TGTGCCAGCAGCGAGTCCCCGGACAGGGGTAATTCACCCCTCCACTTT. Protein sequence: CASSESPDRGNSPLHF.

CDR3 DNA sequence: TGCGCCAGCAGCCGCGGCCTCGCCTACGACAATGAGCAGTTCTTC. Protein: CASSRGLAYDNEQFF. The chain recombines TRBV5-1 with TRBJ2-1; D remains ambiguous. Germline loops: CDR1 SGHRS, CDR2 YFSETQ. The CDR3 runs 15 residues. V was trimmed by 4 bases and J by 5 bases, leaving 16 bases between them.

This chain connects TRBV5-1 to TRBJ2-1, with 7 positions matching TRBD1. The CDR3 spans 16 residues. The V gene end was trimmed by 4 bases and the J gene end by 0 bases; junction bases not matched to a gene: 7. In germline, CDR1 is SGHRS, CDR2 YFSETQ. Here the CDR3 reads CASSQDRTHSYNEQFF. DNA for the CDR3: TGCGCCAGCAGCCAGGACAGGACTCACTCCTACAATGAGCAGTTCTTC.

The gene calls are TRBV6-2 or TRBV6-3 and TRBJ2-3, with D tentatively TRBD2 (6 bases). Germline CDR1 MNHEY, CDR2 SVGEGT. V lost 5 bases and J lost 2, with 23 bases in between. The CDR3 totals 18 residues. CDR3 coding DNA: TGTGCCAGCAGTGCCGGGACTGTCAGCCTCGGTTTCACAGATACGCAGTATTTT. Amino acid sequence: CASSAGTVSLGFTDTQYF.

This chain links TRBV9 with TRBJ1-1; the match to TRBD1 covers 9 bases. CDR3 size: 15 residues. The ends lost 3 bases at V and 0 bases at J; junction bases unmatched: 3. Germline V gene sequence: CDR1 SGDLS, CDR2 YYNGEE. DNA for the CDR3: TGTGCCAGCAGCGCGGGGACAGGGATGAACACTGAAGCTTTCTTT. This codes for CASSAGTGMNTEAFF.

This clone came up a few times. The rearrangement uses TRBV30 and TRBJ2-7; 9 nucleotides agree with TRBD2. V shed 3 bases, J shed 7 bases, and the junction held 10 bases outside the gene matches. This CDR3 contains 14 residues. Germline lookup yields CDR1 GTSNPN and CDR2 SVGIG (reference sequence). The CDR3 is CAWRRLAATGEQYF. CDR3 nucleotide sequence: TGTGCCTGGAGGCGACTAGCGGCAACGGGGGAGCAGTACTTC.